Given below is one T cell receptor (beta chain) in context. This clone was seen just once. Its antigen is still unknown. No base quality values were provided; no much bigger clone lies one nucleotide off. The donors were healthy, HIV-negative adults who had no recently reported acute infections or vaccinations. Only Caucasian adults living in Nashville, Tennessee, USA were represented among the donors. For unsorted samples, tens of millions of PBMCs were counted and genomic DNA was extracted with the QIAamp DNA Blood Mini kit. Blood was collected by leukapheresis, and PBMCs were isolated by Ficoll-Histopaque density gradient centrifugation and then cryopreserved in liquid nitrogen vapor phase. CDR1 and CDR2 are drawn from the germline V gene (reference sequence): SEHNR, FQNEAQ. The CDR3 covers 13 residues, taking in both the cysteine and the phenylalanine. Left in the record is the CDR3 DNA by itself, 39 bases read in frame from the first base. V lost 5 bases and J lost 0 bases; the stretch between them is 5 bases long.

These data originate in a study of shared clonotypes between healthy human individuals (dated by TCRdb to the early 2020s). About the study as a whole: A couple of women and a few men aged 18 to 49 years were included in the cohort. To estimate repertoire size and how much clonotype sharing occurs between individuals, the study deeply sequenced the blood TCR repertoires of several healthy adults. Libraries were prepared and TCR repertoires were sequenced by different laboratories using diverse techniques, in order to increase sequencing depth and limit assay-specific biases. Leukapheresis yielded between about 0.9 and 10 billion PBMCs per donor. General study outcomes and caveats: Pairwise subsampling led to the expectation that sequencing depth would affect the degree of clonotype sharing among donors. Sampling was restricted to blood, and TCR repertoires in tissue are likely to differ from TCR repertoires in blood. Because the study included a small number of donors, the genetic and exposure-history diversity represented was limited.

Using the deep immunoSEQ assay, TCR CDR3 regions were amplified from genomic DNA by multiplex PCR. Extracted genomic DNA from each cell subset was distributed evenly across all wells of several immunoSEQ 96-well plates, and each plate was treated as a replicate. Each replicate PCR for unsorted PBMC received about 0.3 ug genomic DNA, equal to 30,000 to 35,000 T cell genomes. Genomic DNA from unsorted PBMC was sequenced over ten immunoSEQ deep assay plates. Purified libraries were measured with a Qubit 3.0 fluorometer, size-checked on a Bioanalyzer 2100, and measured again with the KAPA Library Quantification kit. Each immunoSEQ 96-well plate was sequenced on its own single-read 150-cycle Illumina NextSeq 550 flow cell. For the original study's pipeline: The immunoSEQ output contained only junctional sequences without quality scores, so filtering could not match that applied to full-length reads. To assign V/J genes and CDR3, sequences were annotated using PyIR, a Python wrapper for IgBLAST v1.9, with IMGT germline references. Any read was removed if the V/J assignment was weak (E-value above 1e-6), the CDR3 was missing, or the read contained stop codons, out-of-frame junctions, or ambiguous translated residues. V3J clonotypes were defined as sequences sharing the same inferred V gene, J gene, and CDR3 amino acid sequence. To compute the percentage overlap between repertoires, the number of shared unique clonotypes was divided by the size of the smaller repertoire. Repertoire richness was assessed with RTK rarefaction, the Chao1 estimator, and Recon v2.1 estimates of unobserved clonotypes. What TCRdb holds here is the immuneACCESS table cut down to in-frame rearrangements. Part of the clones is not present; checked against another copy, under half of the missing clones reflect an unresolved V gene, and the others are unexplained. That table supplies the V and J calls and clone size; D and trimming were determined from the DNA. A total of roughly 510,000 clones appear in this sample, approximately 79% of them only once. Around an eighth of the sample goes to the ten largest clones.

The sequencing input was PBMCs. The chain was built from TRBV7-9 and TRBJ1-3, with an unclear D gene assignment. This TCR was recovered from a woman in her thirties or forties in good health. Some clones in this sample may be carry-over from other donors' samples. At the DNA level, the sequence is TGTGCCAGCAGCCCCAACTCTGGAAACACCATATATTTT. Its translation is CASSPNSGNTIYF. With the rest looked up from the reference TRBV7-9 and TRBJ1-3 genes rather than sequenced, the full variable domain is DTGVSQNPRHKITKRGQNVTFRCDPISEHNRLYWYRQTLGQGPEFLTYFQNEAQLEKSRLLSDRFSAERPKGSFSTLEIQRTEQGDSAMYLCASSPNSGNTIYFGEGSWLTVV.